The 14 T cell receptor beta chains reported below all come from one sample, sequenced in a study of metastatic and nonmetastatic thyroid tumors. Via MiXCR, TCRdb re-called the PCR reads. The profile shows about 18,000 clones, 34% of them singletons. Each patient came to thyroid surgery without any prior treatment (of any kind). The sequenced sample consisted of tumor tissue. These receptors all come from a male donor with papillary thyroid cancer or a benign thyroid nodule (not recorded which). Some clones in this sample may be carry-over from other donors' samples.

The chain joins TRBV5-1 to TRBJ1-4; D unclear. The CDR3 has 15 amino acids. Germline CDR1 and CDR2: SGHRS and YFSETQ. V was cut by 0 bases and J by 8 bases, with 14 bases left in between. This CDR3 reads CASSLDGSRKEKLFF. As DNA, the CDR3 is TGCGCCAGCAGCTTGGATGGCAGCCGAAAAGAAAAACTGTTTTTT. Based on the CDR3 plus reference TRBV5-1 and TRBJ1-4, the full variable domain is KAGVTQTPRYLIKTRGQQVTLSCSPISGHRSVSWYQQTPGQGLQFLFEYFSETQRNKGNFPGRFSGRQFSNSRSEMNVSTLELGDSALYLCASSLDGSRKEKLFFGSGTQLSVL.

This clone was recorded only once. A junction boundary mismatches the germline segment, possibly from a read error. The chain recombines TRBV7-3 with TRBJ2-2, with D perhaps matching TRBD2 (6 bases). The CDR3 contains 17 residues. Germline V gives CDR1 SGHTA, CDR2 FQGTGA. For the CDR3, the DNA is TGTGCCAGGAGCTTAGGTCCTCCTATCGGGAGCGCCGGGGAGCTCGTTTTT. This gives the protein CARSLGPPIGSAGELVF.

The V call is TRBV28, the J call TRBJ1-1; D unresolved. CDR1 is MDHEN and CDR2 is SYDVKM in the germline V gene. This CDR3 is 15 amino acids long. Trimming stripped 2 bases from V and 4 bases from J, with 14 bases between. CDR3: CASSLGVLWPTEAFF. The CDR3 region has the DNA TGTGCCAGCAGTTTAGGGGTCTTGTGGCCCACTGAAGCTTTCTTT.

This chain uses TRBV24-1 with TRBJ2-6; maybe TRBD1 (6 bases). The V end was cut by 4 bases, the J end by 4 bases, with 16 bases between. The CDR3 covers 17 residues. The germline V gene has CDR1 KGHDR and CDR2 SFDVKD. DNA of the CDR3: TGTGCCACCAGTGAGCCACAGGGTGAGTCCGGGGCCAACGTCCTGACTTTC. Translation: CATSEPQGESGANVLTF.

In its sample, this clone ranks as medium-sized. This chain links TRBV6-1 with TRBJ1-6; perhaps TRBD1 as D (6 bases). Germline CDR1 and CDR2: MNHNS and SASEGT. Trimming removed 7 bases from V and 2 bases from J, with 12 bases in between. There are 15 residues in the CDR3. This CDR3 is CASMRGTTYNSPLHF. The CDR3 DNA is TGTGCCAGCATGCGAGGGACAACCTATAATTCACCCCTCCACTTT.

This clone is medium-sized. This sequence joins TRBV5-1 and TRBJ2-1; no clear D gene. This CDR3 has 13 residues. V dropped 0 bases and J dropped 4 bases, with 5 bases sitting between them. CDR1 is SGHRS, CDR2 YFSETQ, per germline. CDR3 coding DNA: TGCGCCAGCAGCTTGGACGAATACAATGAGCAGTTCTTC. Amino acid sequence: CASSLDEYNEQFF.

Note on this clone: At one of its ends the junction is not consistent with the germline gene, which may arise from a read error. The chain carries TRBV7-3 and TRBJ1-1; 7 nucleotides line up with TRBD1. The CDR3 covers 16 residues. The germline CDR1 and CDR2 sequences are SGHTA and FQGTGA. CDR3 coding DNA: TGTGCGAGCAGATTATATGGGGACAGCCCTTTGGCTGAAGCTTTCTTT. Translation gives CASRLYGDSPLAEAFF.

This clone has at least ten counts. The rearrangement uses TRBV9 and TRBJ1-1, with D unclear. Germline V gives CDR1 SGDLS, CDR2 YYNGEE. The CDR3 covers 13 residues. V gave up 0 bases and J gave up 3 bases, with 6 bases separating them. For the CDR3, the DNA is TGTGCCAGCAGCGTAGTGCCGGACACTGAAGCTTTCTTT. The encoded protein is CASSVVPDTEAFF.

A remark on this clone: A junction end diverges from the germline sequence, so it may reflect a read error. The gene calls are TRBV27 and TRBJ2-1; 7 bases align to TRBD2. CDR3 length equals 14 residues. Germline-derived CDR1 and CDR2 are MNHEY and SMNVEV (reference sequence). In DNA, the CDR3 is TGTGTCAGCACCGGGACTATCGTCCGTAATGAGCAGTTCTTC. Its translation: CVSTGTIVRNEQFF.

This clone was seen repeatedly, ten times or more. The chain links TRBV27 to TRBJ2-3; weak D call: TRBD2 (6 bases). CDR1 MNHEY and CDR2 SMNVEV come from the germline V gene (reference sequence). The CDR3 spans 14 residues. With 9 bases removed from V and 4 bases from J, the gap between germline ends came to 17 bases. The CDR3 region has the DNA TGTGCCAGTAAACGGGGCCGGGGGTCAGATACGCAGTATTTT. Its protein product is CASKRGRGSDTQYF.

The chain employs TRBV6-2 or TRBV6-3 and TRBJ2-5; D call uncertain. From germline, CDR1 is MNHEY and CDR2 SVGEGT. Between the trimmed V and J ends, which lost 5 bases and 5 bases, there was a span of 6 bases. The CDR3 spans 11 residues. CDR3 sequence: CASSLGETQYF. CDR3 DNA: TGTGCCAGCAGTCTCGGCGAGACCCAGTACTTC.

With regard to this clone: A junction end diverges from the germline sequence, so it may reflect a read error. V and J are TRBV5-1 and TRBJ2-5; TRBD1 matches 7 bases. This CDR3 is 14 amino acids long. CDR1 and CDR2 (germline): SGHRS, YFSETQ. The chain's CDR3 is CASRVTGVWETKYF. The DNA for the CDR3 is TGCGCCAGCAGAGTCACAGGGGTATGGGAGACCAAGTACTTC.

The genes are TRBV13 and TRBJ2-7, with D perhaps matching TRBD1 (5 bases). The germline V gene encodes CDR1 PRHDT and CDR2 FYEKMQ (reference sequence). CDR3 size: 19 residues. The V end lost 9 bases, the J end lost 3 bases, and 33 bases lay between the germline ends. This chain's CDR3 is CASSPRHGASLGVVYEQYF. The DNA for the CDR3 is TGTGCCAGTAGCCCCCGGCATGGGGCGTCATTAGGAGTTGTCTACGAGCAGTACTTC.

About this clone: An end of the junction differs from the germline gene, which may be a read error. This CDR3 is CASSLVGTGALFF. The DNA for the CDR3 is TGTGCCAGTAGTCTCGTTGGTACCGGGGCGCTGTTTTTT. This sequence joins TRBV28 and TRBJ2-2, with D tentatively TRBD1 or TRBD2 (5 bases each). CDR1 is MDHEN, CDR2 SYDVKM, per germline. The CDR3 loop spans 13 amino acids.